This T cell receptor beta chain stems from a study of blood T cell repertoires in COVID-19. Overall study: The United States, Italy and Spain were the sources of the acute and convalescent COVID-19 samples.

The data were produced by immunoSEQ multiplex PCR, yet TCRdb's version contains in-frame clones alone and is incomplete. The sample has 150,000 to 200,000 clones, over 75% seen once. Trimming removed 0 bases from V and 6 bases from J, with 12 bases in between. The V gene's germline CDR1 is GTSNPN and CDR2 SVGIG (reference sequence). The CDR3 extends over 13 amino acids. This clonotype was sampled from a man between 35 and 55 years old with active or convalescent COVID-19. Sequencing was done on a sample of peripheral blood. The chain couples TRBV30 to TRBJ2-7, with TRBD1 as a possible D gene (6 bases). The CDR3 nucleotides are TGTGCCTGGAGTGTACACAGGGCGAGCGAGCAGTACTTC. Translated, it gives CAWSVHRASEQYF.